These 16 T cell receptor beta chains share one sample of origin, sequenced in a study of blood T cell repertoires in COVID-19. The repertoire was sequenced with immunoSEQ multiplex PCR; TCRdb's copy has only in-frame clones and lacks some. The data show roughly 72,000 clones, about four fifths seen once. The sequenced material came from peripheral blood. Receptor source: a woman older than 75 with active or convalescent COVID-19.

The chain couples TRBV19 to TRBJ1-1; D call uncertain. In germline, CDR1 is LNHDA, CDR2 SQIVND (reference sequence). The CDR3 consists of 15 residues. Deletions cut 6 bases from V and 6 bases from J, with 20 bases between. DNA of the CDR3: TGTGCCAGTAGATGGAGGGTGGGGTATCGCCCTGAAGCTTTCTTT. It yields the protein CASRWRVGYRPEAFF. Looking up the rest from reference TRBV19 and TRBJ1-1 gives the full variable domain: DGGITQSPKYLFRKEGQNVTLSCEQNLNHDAMYWYRQDPGQGLRLIYYSQIVNDFQKGDIAEGYSVSREKKESFPLTVTSAQKNPTAFYLCASRWRVGYRPEAFFGQGTRLTVV.

The chain uses TRBV19 and TRBJ2-2, with TRBD1 identical over 8 bases. Germline CDR1 LNHDA, CDR2 SQIVND (reference sequence). The CDR3 consists of 16 residues. Trimming at V came to 9 bases and at J to 0 bases, leaving 9 bases not matched to a gene. CDR3 sequence (DNA): TGTGCCAGCCGGGACAGGATTAACGCGAACACCGGGGAGCTGTTTTTT. Amino acid sequence: CASRDRINANTGELFF.

The rearrangement links TRBV7-9 to TRBJ2-2; D is perhaps TRBD1 (6 bases). Germline values: CDR1 SEHNR, CDR2 FQNEAQ (reference sequence). Between the trimmed V and J ends, which lost 6 bases and 1 base, there was a span of 9 bases. The CDR3 sequence is 14 residues long. CDR3: CASSPQGNTGELFF. CDR3 sequence (DNA): TGTGCCAGCAGTCCACAGGGGAACACCGGGGAGCTGTTTTTT.

The V call is TRBV3-1 (or the pseudogene TRBV3-2), the J call TRBJ2-4, with TRBD2 as a possible D gene (6 bases). The germline V and J ends were trimmed by 4 bases and 0 bases, with 22 bases remaining between them. Germline CDR1 LGHDT, CDR2 YNNKEL (reference sequence). This CDR3 has 19 amino acids. DNA for the CDR3: TGTGCCAGCAGCCCAGTTTTAGACCGGAGGGGATTAGCCAAAAACATTCAGTACTTC. It specifies CASSPVLDRRGLAKNIQYF.

The J gene is TRBJ1-4, the V gene TRBV6-2 or TRBV6-3; D unclear. This CDR3 comprises 16 residues. CDR1 is MNHEY and CDR2 is SVGEGT in the germline V gene. Trimming shortened V by 0 bases and J by 7 bases, and 15 bases separated the two germline ends. Here the CDR3 reads CASSYSGRSAGEKLFF. The CDR3 DNA sequence: TGTGCCAGCAGTTACTCCGGAAGGTCGGCGGGTGAAAAACTGTTTTTT.

This chain connects TRBV6-2 or TRBV6-3 to TRBJ1-1; 11 bases align to TRBD1. This CDR3 spans 19 amino acids. The V gene end was trimmed by 2 bases and the J gene end by 1 base; junction bases not matched to a gene: 12. The germline V gene has CDR1 MNHEY and CDR2 SVGEGT. CDR3 loop: CASSYRSGQGALANTEAFF. The CDR3 DNA sequence: TGTGCCAGCAGTTACCGCTCCGGACAGGGGGCATTGGCGAACACTGAAGCTTTCTTT.

This chain joins TRBV4-1 and TRBJ2-7; 12 bases agree with TRBD2. V gave up 10 bases and J gave up 7 bases; unmatched junction bases: 14. Germline lookup yields CDR1 MGHRA and CDR2 YSYEKL. This CDR3 is 15 amino acids long. CDR3 DNA: TGCGCCAACAGACCCGGACTAGCGGGGTCATGGGAGCAGTACTTC. Protein product: CANRPGLAGSWEQYF.

This chain joins TRBV3-1 (or the pseudogene TRBV3-2) and TRBJ1-2; 8 bases are a match to TRBD1. The CDR3 contains 16 residues. Per the germline V gene, CDR1 is LGHDT and CDR2 is YNNKEL (reference sequence). V trimming: 2 bases; J trimming: 2 bases; junction bases outside the gene matches: 7. The CDR3 DNA reads TGTGCCAGCAGCCAAATTGACAGGGGAGGGAACTATGGCTACACCTTC. Protein product: CASSQIDRGGNYGYTF.

This clone was recorded a few times. The chain uses TRBV5-6 and TRBJ2-3; 8 positions agree with TRBD2. The ends lost 3 bases at V and 6 bases at J; junction bases unmatched: 12. The length of the CDR3 is 16 residues. Per germline, CDR1 SGHDT and CDR2 YYEEEE. DNA of the CDR3: TGTGCCAGCAGCTCTTTAGCGGGGACCCGGTTCGATACGCAGTATTTT. This translates into CASSSLAGTRFDTQYF. Full variable domain (rest looked up from reference TRBV5-6 and TRBJ2-3): DAGVTQSPTHLIKTRGQQVTLRCSPKSGHDTVSWYQQALGQGPQFIFQYYEEEERQRGNFPDRFSGHQFPNYSSELNVNALLLGDSALYLCASSSLAGTRFDTQYFGPGTRLTVL.

CDR3 sequence reads: CASRGQGNTIYF. CDR3 in DNA: TGTGCCAGCAGGGGACAGGGAAACACCATATATTTT. The rearrangement uses TRBV6-5 and TRBJ1-3, with 7 bases fitting TRBD1. The ends lost 6 bases at V and 4 bases at J; junction bases unmatched: 0. CDR1 and CDR2 from the germline V gene are MNHEY and SVGAGI. The CDR3 has 12 residues.

The chain links TRBV27 to TRBJ2-3, with 11 nucleotides matching TRBD2. V was clipped by 2 bases and J by 0 bases; unmatched bases: 4. CDR1 is MNHEY, CDR2 SMNVEV, per germline (reference sequence). This CDR3 has 17 residues. This CDR3 reads CASSLTRLAGSTDTQYF. DNA for the CDR3: TGTGCCAGCAGTTTAACCCGACTAGCGGGGAGCACAGATACGCAGTATTTT.

This clone was detected only a few times. This chain's CDR3 is CASSPPGQGSPYEQYF. The CDR3 DNA follows: TGTGCCAGCTCACCTCCGGGACAGGGGTCCCCCTACGAGCAGTACTTC. V is TRBV18 and J is TRBJ2-7; 10 nucleotides align to TRBD1. Germline CDR1 KGHSH, CDR2 LQKENI. The CDR3 is 16 residues long. Germline trimming cut 3 bases from V and 2 bases from J; bases unmatched to any gene: 7.

This clone was seen a handful of times. The CDR3 coding sequence is TGTGCCAGCAGTTACTCGGCGAACACTGAAGCTTTCTTT. Amino acid sequence: CASSYSANTEAFF. The chain has TRBV6-5 and TRBJ1-1; no reliable D call. This CDR3 has 13 residues. V was cut by 0 bases and J by 1 base, with 3 bases left in between. Looked up from germline, CDR1 is MNHEY and CDR2 is SVGAGI.

The rearrangement links TRBV6-2 or TRBV6-3 to TRBJ1-5; 11 bases map to TRBD1. The CDR3 covers 18 residues. The germline V gene encodes CDR1 MNHEY and CDR2 SVGEGT. The V gene end was trimmed by 2 bases and the J gene end by 5 bases; junction bases not matched to a gene: 11. The CDR3 nucleotides read TGTGCCAGCAGTTACGTCCGGGACAGGGGGGGTGTATATCAGCCCCAGCATTTT. Residues: CASSYVRDRGGVYQPQHF.

The gene calls are TRBV29-1 and TRBJ2-4, with D hard to call. The germline V and J ends were trimmed by 3 bases and 0 bases, with 3 bases remaining between them. Per the germline V gene, CDR1 is SQVTM and CDR2 is ANQGSEA. This CDR3 is 12 amino acids long. CDR3 amino acids: CSVDLAKNIQYF. The DNA for the CDR3 is TGCAGCGTTGACCTAGCCAAAAACATTCAGTACTTC.

This clone was found once. The rearrangement links TRBV5-1 to TRBJ2-5; no clear D gene. This CDR3 is 15 amino acids long. CDR1 and CDR2 from the germline V gene are SGHRS and YFSETQ. Trimming took 0 bases from V and 1 from J, leaving 10 bases between them. The CDR3 coding sequence is TGCGCCAGCAGCTTGGCCAACATTGGCCAAGAGACCCAGTACTTC. It specifies CASSLANIGQETQYF.